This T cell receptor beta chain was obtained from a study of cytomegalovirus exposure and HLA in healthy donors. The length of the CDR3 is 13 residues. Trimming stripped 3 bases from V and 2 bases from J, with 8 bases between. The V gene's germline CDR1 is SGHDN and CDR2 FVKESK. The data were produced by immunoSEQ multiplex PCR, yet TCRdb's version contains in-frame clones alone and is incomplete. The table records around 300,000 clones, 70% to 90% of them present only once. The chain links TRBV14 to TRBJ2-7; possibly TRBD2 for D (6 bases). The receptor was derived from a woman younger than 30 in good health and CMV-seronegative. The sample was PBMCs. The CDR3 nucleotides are TGTGCCAGCAGCCAGGCTAGCGCCTACGAGCAGTACTTC. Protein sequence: CASSQASAYEQYF.